These 29 T cell receptor beta chains came from one sample sequenced in a study of blood T cell repertoires in COVID-19. The data were produced by immunoSEQ multiplex PCR, yet TCRdb's version contains in-frame clones alone and is incomplete. The table includes about 91,000 clones, around 72% detected once. Material: peripheral blood. The receptors shown here come from a man in his 70s with acute or convalescent COVID-19.

This clone was detected a few times. The chain links TRBV19 to TRBJ1-5; D might be TRBD1 (6 bases). This CDR3 is built from 18 residues. V was pared by 3 bases and J by 4 bases, with 22 bases between. Germline V CDR1 and CDR2: LNHDA, SQIVND (reference sequence). The CDR3 sequence: CASSIPPYRVRENQPQHF. The CDR3 DNA is TGTGCCAGTAGTATCCCCCCTTACAGGGTCAGAGAGAATCAGCCCCAGCATTTT.

This chain uses TRBV28 with TRBJ1-6; 9 bases align to TRBD1. The CDR3 consists of 12 residues. Germline lookup yields CDR1 MDHEN and CDR2 SYDVKM. J was trimmed by 8 bases and V by 11 bases; bases with no gene match: 4. The CDR3 sequence: CAGRTGDSPLHF. The CDR3 DNA sequence: TGTGCCGGTAGGACAGGGGATTCACCCCTCCACTTT.

In its sample, this clone was seen a few times. The chain is built from TRBV2 and TRBJ2-1, with TRBD1 as a possible D gene (5 bases). This CDR3 contains 11 residues. The V and J ends lost 8 bases and 10 bases respectively, with 12 bases between them. The germline gives CDR1 SNHLY, CDR2 FYNNEI. CDR3 nucleotides: TGTGCCAGCCTAAGGGGTCGGGAGCAGTTCTTC. Its translation is CASLRGREQFF.

V gene TRBV29-1 combines with J gene TRBJ2-2, with 7 bases fitting TRBD2. The CDR3 is 15 amino acids. Per germline, CDR1 SQVTM and CDR2 ANQGSEA. V trimming: 5 bases; J trimming: 0 bases; junction bases outside the gene matches: 6. The CDR3 is CSVIPGLTNTGELFF. The CDR3 region has the DNA TGCAGCGTTATACCGGGACTAACGAACACCGGGGAGCTGTTTTTT.

The rearrangement links TRBV11-2 to TRBJ2-7, with 9 nucleotides matching TRBD1. The CDR3 has 12 amino acids. J lost 5 bases, V lost 9 bases, and 5 bases had no gene match. CDR1 and CDR2 from the germline V gene are SGHAT and FQNNGV. CDR3 residues: CASLQGADEQYF. The CDR3 region has the DNA TGTGCCAGTTTACAGGGGGCTGACGAGCAGTACTTC.

The chain carries TRBV5-1 and TRBJ2-5; 8 bases match TRBD1. Germline V lookup: CDR1 SGHRS, CDR2 YFSETQ. V trimming: 4 bases; J trimming: 2 bases; junction bases outside the gene matches: 7. The CDR3 runs 15 residues. DNA for the CDR3: TGCGCCAGCAGCCGACAGGGGACCCTGCAAGAGACCCAGTACTTC. Translation gives CASSRQGTLQETQYF.

J is TRBJ2-7 and V is TRBV23-1; TRBD1 aligns across 10 bases. TRBV23-1 has ORF status, its function being uncertain. The CDR3 covers 12 residues. The CDR3 coding sequence is TGCGGGAGTGGGACAGGGGCCTACGAGCAGTACTTC. Protein sequence: CGSGTGAYEQYF.

V gene TRBV29-1 combines with J gene TRBJ2-3; D is possibly TRBD2 (6 bases). This CDR3 is 13 amino acids long. Germline V gene data show CDR1 as SQVTM and CDR2 as ANQGSEA. The V and J ends lost 7 bases and 8 bases respectively, with 19 bases between them. The CDR3 spells CSAGTSNPRTQYF. CDR3 in DNA: TGCAGCGCTGGGACTTCAAACCCACGTACGCAGTATTTT.

This rearrangement joins TRBV6-5 to TRBJ2-7, with 9 bases that match TRBD1. The CDR3 loop spans 14 amino acids. J was trimmed by 3 bases and V by 6 bases; bases with no gene match: 6. Looked up from germline, CDR1 is MNHEY and CDR2 is SVGAGI. The CDR3 coding sequence is TGTGCCAGCAGCACAGGGGGCGCCGGCTACGAGCAGTACTTC. Amino acid sequence: CASSTGGAGYEQYF.

The V and J genes are TRBV11-3 and TRBJ2-7; 9 bases are shared with TRBD2. The V segment lost 1 base and the J segment 7 bases; nucleotides outside the gene matches: 17. The CDR3 is made up of 18 amino acids. Germline V gene lookup returns CDR1 SGHNT and CDR2 YENEEA. CDR3: CASSLGPWRREGQGEQYF. As DNA, the CDR3 is TGTGCCAGCAGCTTAGGCCCCTGGAGGCGGGAGGGCCAGGGGGAGCAGTACTTC.

The chain links TRBV19 to TRBJ2-2; 9 bases fit TRBD1. Trimming removed 5 bases from V and 6 bases from J; junction bases left unmatched: 16. CDR1 and CDR2 (germline): LNHDA, SQIVND (reference sequence). There are 18 residues in the CDR3. CDR3 in amino acids: CASSPGQGTVFFPGELFF. The DNA for the CDR3 is TGTGCCAGTAGTCCGGGACAGGGCACGGTTTTTTTTCCCGGGGAGCTGTTTTTT.

The DNA of the CDR3 is TGTGCCAGCAAATGGGGGCCGAATCAGCCCCAGCATTTT. Translated: CASKWGPNQPQHF. The chain joins TRBV7-9 to TRBJ1-5, with D possibly TRBD1 on 6 matching bases. In germline, CDR1 is SEHNR, CDR2 FQNEAQ (reference sequence). The CDR3 is 13 residues long. V was clipped by 7 bases and J by 4 bases, with 11 bases between them.

In its sample, this clone was seen many times. V gene TRBV3-1 (or the pseudogene TRBV3-2) combines with J gene TRBJ1-6; TRBD1 agrees at 9 bases. CDR1 and CDR2 (germline): LGHDT, YNNKEL (reference sequence). V trimming: 8 bases; J trimming: 6 bases; junction bases outside the gene matches: 5. The CDR3 has 14 amino acids. DNA of the CDR3: TGTGCCAGCCGCGGGACAGGGTTTAATTCACCCCTCCACTTT. Its translation: CASRGTGFNSPLHF.

This clone was counted only a few times. The chain uses TRBV7-2 and TRBJ1-5, with TRBD1 as a possible D gene (5 bases). The CDR3 is made up of 16 amino acids. V lost 1 base and J lost 0, with 10 bases in between. In germline, CDR1 is SGHTA, CDR2 FQGNSA. CDR3 amino acids: CASSLVGANSNQPQHF. CDR3 DNA: TGTGCCAGCAGCTTAGTAGGGGCGAATAGCAATCAGCCCCAGCATTTT.

The sample holds one count of this clone. The rearrangement uses TRBV3-1 (or the pseudogene TRBV3-2) and TRBJ2-7, with 8 bases lining up with TRBD1. The trim removed 1 base at V and 12 bases at J, leaving 8 bases unmatched. Germline V gene sequence: CDR1 LGHDT, CDR2 YNNKEL (reference sequence). The CDR3 sequence is 13 residues long. CDR3 nucleotides: TGTGCCAGCAGCCAAGGCCGGGACAGGTTTACGTACTTC. Protein: CASSQGRDRFTYF.

V gene TRBV5-1 combines with J gene TRBJ2-7; 10 nucleotides align to TRBD1. Germline trimming cut 4 bases from V and 7 bases from J; bases unmatched to any gene: 8. The CDR3 length is 14 residues. CDR1 SGHRS and CDR2 YFSETQ come from the germline V gene. CDR3 DNA: TGCGCCAGCAGCCCGGGGACAGGGGTGAGGGAGCAGTACTTC. Protein: CASSPGTGVREQYF.

Only one count was recorded for this clone. The chain joins TRBV27 to TRBJ2-5; 7 bases fit TRBD1. The germline V gene encodes CDR1 MNHEY and CDR2 SMNVEV (reference sequence). The CDR3 has 15 residues. V gave up 6 bases and J gave up 4 bases; unmatched junction bases: 11. The CDR3 is CASSPIDRVSETQYF. The CDR3 bases are TGTGCCAGCAGCCCTATAGACAGGGTTTCAGAGACCCAGTACTTC.

J is TRBJ1-2 and V is TRBV19; unclear D gene. The length of the CDR3 is 14 residues. V lost 4 bases and J lost 4, with 13 bases in between. From germline, CDR1 is LNHDA and CDR2 SQIVND (reference sequence). The chain's CDR3 is CASSSGGGGYGYTF. The CDR3 DNA follows: TGTGCCAGTAGTAGTGGAGGAGGAGGCTATGGCTACACCTTC.

The gene calls are TRBV4-2 and TRBJ1-6; maybe TRBD1 (5 bases). V lost 0 bases, J lost 9 bases, and 12 bases lay in between. Germline V CDR1 and CDR2: LGHNA, YNFKEQ. The CDR3 sequence is 15 residues long. The CDR3 DNA reads TGTGCCAGCAGCCAAGAAAGGGGCACGGTTTCACCCCTCCACTTT. Its translation: CASSQERGTVSPLHF.

The gene calls are TRBV7-6 and TRBJ1-2, with 10 positions matching TRBD1. CDR3 length: 14 residues. The J segment lost 5 bases and the V segment lost 5 bases, leaving 5 bases of the junction unmatched. Germline CDR1 SGHVS, CDR2 FNYEAQ. CDR3: CASSPPGQGYGYTF. The CDR3 nucleotides read TGTGCCAGCAGCCCGCCGGGACAGGGGTATGGCTACACCTTC.

The chain combines TRBV11-3 with TRBJ2-1; 9 bases are a match to TRBD1. Trimming removed 4 bases from V and 8 bases from J; junction bases left unmatched: 9. Germline lookup yields CDR1 SGHNT and CDR2 YENEEA. This CDR3 is built from 15 residues. The CDR3 DNA reads TGTGCCAGCAGCTCGTTACAGGGGGCCGGCGATGAGCAGTTCTTC. Amino acids: CASSSLQGAGDEQFF.

This rearrangement joins TRBV24-1 to TRBJ2-2; weak D call: TRBD1 (5 bases). This CDR3 comprises 15 residues. Germline V gene sequence: CDR1 KGHDR, CDR2 SFDVKD. V lost 3 bases, J lost 1 base, and 8 bases lay in between. In DNA, the CDR3 is TGTGCCACCAGTGATCAGACAGTGAACACCGGGGAGCTGTTTTTT. This codes for CATSDQTVNTGELFF.

The J gene is TRBJ1-5, the V gene TRBV9, with D unclear. Trimming removed 0 bases at V and 0 bases at J, with 16 bases between. The CDR3 length is 18 residues. Germline CDR1 reads SGDLS; CDR2 reads YYNGEE. Here the CDR3 reads CASSVVVPLYFSNQPQHF. The CDR3 DNA reads as TGTGCCAGCAGCGTAGTAGTGCCTCTCTATTTTAGCAATCAGCCCCAGCATTTT.

This clone was found once. The chain combines TRBV9 with TRBJ1-5, with 7 nucleotides matching TRBD1. With V trimmed by 3 bases and J by 6 bases, 6 bases remained unmatched. Looked up from germline, CDR1 is SGDLS and CDR2 is YYNGEE. The CDR3 sequence is 14 residues long. The CDR3 bases are TGTGCCAGCAGCGCGACAGGGTCTGTTCAGCCCCAGCATTTT. Its translation: CASSATGSVQPQHF.

J is TRBJ1-3 and V is TRBV11-3; D gene uncertain. The V and J ends lost 4 bases and 4 bases respectively, with 11 bases between them. The CDR3 is 14 residues long. Germline CDR1 is SGHNT and CDR2 is YENEEA. The CDR3 protein is CASSSVGSGNTIYF. In nucleotides, the CDR3 is TGTGCCAGCAGCTCCGTCGGGTCGGGAAACACCATATATTTT.

The chain joins TRBV5-4 to TRBJ1-3; D is possibly TRBD1 (6 bases). Germline V gives CDR1 SGHNT, CDR2 YYREEE (reference sequence). Trimming took 2 bases from V and 0 from J, leaving 15 bases between them. The CDR3 loop spans 17 amino acids. In DNA, the CDR3 is TGTGCCAGCAGCTTACTCGGGGGGGCGAGCTCTGGAAACACCATATATTTT. Amino acid sequence: CASSLLGGASSGNTIYF.

The J gene is TRBJ1-1, the V gene TRBV6-5; D uncertain. The CDR3 runs to 14 residues. CDR1 is MNHEY and CDR2 is SVGAGI in the germline V gene. V was clipped by 5 bases and J by 1 base, with 11 bases between them. The DNA for the CDR3 is TGTGCCAGCAGTACCAGGAAAAGGAACACTGAAGCTTTCTTT. Translating gives CASSTRKRNTEAFF.

The table lists this clone with a count of one. V usage is TRBV12-3 or TRBV12-4 and J usage is TRBJ1-1; a possible D gene is TRBD1 (6 bases). V dropped 6 bases and J dropped 2 bases, with 10 bases sitting between them. The CDR3 runs 13 residues. In nucleotides, the CDR3 is TGTGCCAGCAGGTGGGGGCGAAACACTGAAGCTTTCTTT. Its translation: CASRWGRNTEAFF.

The chain links TRBV2 to TRBJ1-5; 7 bases match TRBD1. Germline CDR1 reads SNHLY; CDR2 reads FYNNEI. Unmatched junction bases numbered 6, after V lost 7 bases and J lost 0 bases. The CDR3 length is 15 residues. The CDR3 sequence: CASKPQGGSNQPQHF. The CDR3 DNA reads TGTGCCAGCAAACCTCAGGGGGGTAGCAATCAGCCCCAGCATTTT.